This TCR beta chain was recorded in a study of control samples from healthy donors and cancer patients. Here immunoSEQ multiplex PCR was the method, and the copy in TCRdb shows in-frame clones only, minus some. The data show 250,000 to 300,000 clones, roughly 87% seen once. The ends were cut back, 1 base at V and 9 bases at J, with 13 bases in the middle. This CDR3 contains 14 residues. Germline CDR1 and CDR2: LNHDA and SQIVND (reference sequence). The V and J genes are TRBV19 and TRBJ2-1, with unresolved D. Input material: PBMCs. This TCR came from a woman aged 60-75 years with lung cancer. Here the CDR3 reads CASSIVRPQLEQFF. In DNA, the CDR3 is TGTGCCAGTAGTATAGTAAGGCCTCAGCTTGAGCAGTTCTTC.